This is a list of T cell receptor beta chains from one sample in a study of radiotherapy plus CTLA-4 blockade in lung cancer. The method was immunoSEQ multiplex PCR; TCRdb's version includes in-frame clones alone and lacks a portion of them. The sample contains roughly 110,000 clones, over 75% of which appear only once. The sample in question was peripheral blood, obtained from a patient treated with radiotherapy plus ipilimumab. These TCRs come from a human donor with non-small cell lung cancer that progressed on radiotherapy plus ipilimumab. Some clones in this sample may be carry-over from other donors' samples. The CDR3 runs from the conserved cysteine through the conserved F or W. Fields, in order: J gene, clone size, V gene, D gene, CDR3 DNA, CDR3 protein. D genes are given only for firm matches. Clone sizes are given selectively: once, few, many, or a class where the clone is expanded.

J: TRBJ1-1
size: .
V: TRBV18
D: .
DNA: TGTGCCAGCTCACCACAAGACGGCAACCTCTATGAAGCTTTCTTT
CDR3: CASSPQDGNLYEAFF

J: TRBJ1-5
size: once
V: TRBV10-3
D: .
DNA: TGTGCCATCAGTGCCCCGGGCGATCAGCCCCAGCATTTT
CDR3: CAISAPGDQPQHF

J: TRBJ1-2
size: once
V: TRBV2
D: TRBD1
DNA: TGTGCCACAAAAAGACAGGGCCCCGCTAACTATGGCTACACCTTC
CDR3: CATKRQGPANYGYTF

J: TRBJ2-7
size: few
V: TRBV5-1
D: .
DNA: TGCGCCAGCAGCTTCCAGGGCTCCTACGAGCAGTACTTC
CDR3: CASSFQGSYEQYF

J: TRBJ2-7
size: .
V: TRBV7-2
D: TRBD1
DNA: TGTGCCAGCATCCCGGGACAGGGGGTCTACGAGCAGTACTTC
CDR3: CASIPGQGVYEQYF

J: TRBJ1-1
size: .
V: TRBV11-2
D: .
DNA: TGTGCCAGCAGCTTAACTGATGATACTGAAGCTTTCTTT
CDR3: CASSLTDDTEAFF

J: TRBJ1-4
size: .
V: TRBV19
D: TRBD1
DNA: TGTGCCAGTAGTATTAGAGGGACAGGGGACAGAAGTGAAAAACTGTTTTTT
CDR3: CASSIRGTGDRSEKLFF

J: TRBJ2-5
size: .
V: TRBV27
D: .
DNA: TGTGCCAGCAGTTTAAAAGGGTGGGGAGAGACCCAATACTTC
CDR3: CASSLKGWGETQYF

J: TRBJ2-1
size: once
V: TRBV6-4
D: .
DNA: TGTGCCAGCAGTGACTCAGGGGGAAGAGGGTCCGATGAGCAGTTCTTC
CDR3: CASSDSGGRGSDEQFF

J: TRBJ1-6
size: .
V: TRBV18
D: .
DNA: TGTGCCAGCTCACCACAGCAGCCCTCGGATAATTCACCCCTCCACTTT
CDR3: CASSPQQPSDNSPLHF

J: TRBJ1-3
size: .
V: TRBV6-5
D: .
DNA: TGTGCCAGCAGTTACGGGTCTGGAAACACCATATATTTT
CDR3: CASSYGSGNTIYF

J: TRBJ1-5
size: .
V: TRBV7-9
D: .
DNA: TGTGCCAGCAGCTCTACTAACTGGGAAGACAATCAGCCCCAGCATTTT
CDR3: CASSSTNWEDNQPQHF

J: TRBJ2-3
size: .
V: TRBV4-2
D: TRBD2
DNA: TGTGCCAGCAGCTTCGGGGGGAGGACGGTCACAGATACGCAGTATTTT
CDR3: CASSFGGRTVTDTQYF